A selection of T cell receptor beta chains follows, all from one sample in a study of cytomegalovirus exposure and HLA in healthy donors. The assay was immunoSEQ multiplex PCR, and TCRdb's table has in-frame clones only and misses some. The table shows 110,000 to 150,000 clones, with more than 75% occurring only once. Sequenced: PBMCs. These receptors were obtained from a female donor in good health and CMV-seronegative. The CDR3 runs from the conserved cysteine through the conserved F or W. Each record gives: clone size, V gene, J gene, D gene, CDR3 DNA, CDR3 protein. The D gene is left open where the match is weak. Clone size, where shown, is once, few, many, or a class for clones that have expanded.

>once|TRBV5-4|TRBJ2-3|TRBD2
TGTGCCAGCAGCTTGTTAGTGAGCGGGGGGCACACAGATACGCAGTATTTT
CASSLLVSGGHTDTQYF
>NA|TRBV6-1|TRBJ2-2|NA
TGTGCCAGCAAAACAGACACACAGGCCGGGGAGCTGTTTTTT
CASKTDTQAGELFF
>NA|TRBV18|TRBJ1-5|NA
TGTGCCAGCTCACCCCTACCCCAGGGAGGTACGGGCCAGCCCCAGCATTTT
CASSPLPQGGTGQPQHF
>NA|TRBV5-1|TRBJ2-3|TRBD2
TGCGCCAGCAGGGGACTAGCGGGAGGCCCCGCAGATACGCAGTATTTT
CASRGLAGGPADTQYF
>NA|TRBV5-1|TRBJ2-7|NA
TGCGCCAGCAGCTTGCAGGGGGGAGGACCCTACGAGCAGTACTTC
CASSLQGGGPYEQYF
>NA|TRBV5-1|TRBJ2-1|NA
TGCGCCAGCAGCCCACACGGGGTAAATGAGCAGTTCTTC
CASSPHGVNEQFF
>NA|TRBV7-2|TRBJ2-2|NA
TGTGCCAGCAGCCCCCAGGGGACAAGTCTCACCGGGGAGCTGTTTTTT
CASSPQGTSLTGELFF
>NA|TRBV7-9|TRBJ2-5|NA
TGTGCCAGCACCACATCCTCATTGACAGAGCCCCAGTACTTC
CASTTSSLTEPQYF
>NA|TRBV6-5|TRBJ2-6|NA
TGTGCCAGCAGTTACGATGCAGGTTCAGGGGCCAACGTCCTGACTTTC
CASSYDAGSGANVLTF
>NA|TRBV7-9|TRBJ2-7|TRBD2
TGTGCCAGCACAACTAGCGGGAGTGGCTACGAGCAGTACTTC
CASTTSGSGYEQYF
>many|TRBV5-1|TRBJ1-4|TRBD1
TGCGCCAGCAGCCTGGTGGGGACAGGGGTTGAAAAACTGTTTTTT
CASSLVGTGVEKLFF
>NA|TRBV7-2|TRBJ2-3|NA
TGTGCCAGCAGCTCCAGGGGTTTCCAGACAGATACGCAGTATTTT
CASSSRGFQTDTQYF
>NA|TRBV7-3|TRBJ2-5|TRBD2
TGTGCCAGCAGCACGGGACTAGCGGGGGGACAAGAGACCCAGTACTTC
CASSTGLAGGQETQYF
>NA|TRBV28|TRBJ1-2|TRBD1
TGTGCCAGCACCAACCAACAGGGGGCGCGCGGCTACACCTTC
CASTNQQGARGYTF
>few|TRBV28|TRBJ1-1|NA
TGTGCCAGCAGTGGATGGGAGGACCTGAACACTGAAGCTTTCTTT
CASSGWEDLNTEAFF
>NA|TRBV5-1|TRBJ2-7|TRBD1
TGCGCCAGCAGCTCCGACACAGGGGTGTGGCAGTACTTC
CASSSDTGVWQYF
>NA|TRBV2|TRBJ2-3|NA
TGTGCCAGCAAGATGCGGGGTCGCACAGATACGCAGTATTTT
CASKMRGRTDTQYF
>once|TRBV5-4|TRBJ1-2|TRBD1
TGTGCCAGCAGCCCCGGACAGGGGGTACTAAAGGGCTACACCTTC
CASSPGQGVLKGYTF
>once|TRBV9|TRBJ2-5|NA
TGTGCCAGCAGCCTAAGCGGGTCGGCGGAGGGTGAGACCCAGTACTTC
CASSLSGSAEGETQYF
>NA|TRBV6-5|TRBJ1-1|NA
TGTGCCAGCAGTTACTCATCCGGGTATACTGAAGCTTTCTTT
CASSYSSGYTEAFF
>NA|TRBV27|TRBJ1-2|NA
TGTGCCAGCAGTCCCCGAACAGGGCGCTATGGCTACACCTTC
CASSPRTGRYGYTF
>NA|TRBV2|TRBJ2-5|TRBD2
TGTGCCAGCAGAGGCCGGACTAGCGGGGGCCAAGAGACCCAGTACTTC
CASRGRTSGGQETQYF
>NA|TRBV15|TRBJ1-1|NA
TGTGCCACCAGCAGTGTGGAGGCAGAGACTGAAGCTTTCTTT
CATSSVEAETEAFF
>NA|TRBV7-9|TRBJ2-7|TRBD2
TGTGCCAGCAGCTCCGGGACTAGCTCCTCCTACGAGCAGTACTTC
CASSSGTSSSYEQYF
>NA|TRBV2|TRBJ1-6|TRBD1
TGTGCCAGCAGGGGCGGGACAGGGAATTCACCCCTCCACTTT
CASRGGTGNSPLHF
>NA|TRBV7-8|TRBJ1-2|NA
TGTGCCAGCAGGGCCGAGGCCGCCTTAACTATTGGTGGCTACACCTTC
CASRAEAALTIGGYTF
>NA|TRBV19|TRBJ1-4|TRBD1
TGTGCCAGTAGTATCCGGGGACAGGGGTCGGAAAAACTGTTTTTT
CASSIRGQGSEKLFF
>NA|TRBV28|TRBJ1-2|TRBD1
TGTGCCAGCAGAGGACAGGCCGTCTATGGCTACACCTTC
CASRGQAVYGYTF
>NA|TRBV4-2|TRBJ2-2|TRBD2
TGTGCCAGCAGCCAAGCGGGAGGGTCCTTGGAGCTGTTTTTT
CASSQAGGSLELFF
>NA|TRBV4-1|TRBJ2-7|TRBD2
TGCGCCAGCAGCCCAGCGGGAGGATCCCACGAGCAGTACTTC
CASSPAGGSHEQYF
>NA|TRBV7-9|TRBJ2-5|NA
TGTGCCAGCAGCCGACGCAGCGGAGGGAAAGAGACCCAGTACTTC
CASSRRSGGKETQYF
>few|TRBV5-1|TRBJ1-2|NA
TGCGCCAGCAGCTTCCTAAGTCCGGGTCTATTAAATACCTTATCTAACTATGGCTACACCTTC
CASSFLSPGLLNTLSNYGYTF
>NA|TRBV5-1|TRBJ1-2|TRBD1
TGCGCCAGCAGCTCGGGGACAGGGGGCCAAGGCTACACCTTC
CASSSGTGGQGYTF
>NA|TRBV2|TRBJ2-5|TRBD2
TGTGCCAGCAGGGGACTAGCGGGAGTGGAGACCCAGTACTTC
CASRGLAGVETQYF
>NA|TRBV28|TRBJ2-7|TRBD2
TGTGCCAGCAGTTTCTCACTACTAGCGGGAGTTGGCAACGAGCAGTACTTC
CASSFSLLAGVGNEQYF
>NA|TRBV7-3|TRBJ2-1|NA
TGTGCCAGCAGCTATGGAAGGGGTGAGCAGTTCTTC
CASSYGRGEQFF
>NA|TRBV5-5|TRBJ2-1|NA
TGTGCCAGCAGCTTGGGGGCGACCTCCTACAATGAGCAGTTCTTC
CASSLGATSYNEQFF
>NA|TRBV29-1|TRBJ1-1|NA
TGCAGCGTTGAGATTCCAGCTGAAGCTTTCTTT
CSVEIPAEAFF
>NA|TRBV29-1|TRBJ1-2|TRBD1
TGCAGCGTTCAAGTGGACAGGGGGATCAATTTAAGAGCTTACACCTTC
CSVQVDRGINLRAYTF
>few|TRBV5-1|TRBJ2-1|NA
TGCGCCAGCGACAACGGGGGAGTGGAGAAAAATGAGCAGTTCTTC
CASDNGGVEKNEQFF
>once|TRBV30|TRBJ2-7|NA
TGTGCCTGGAGCAAGGGGGTTGGCTACGAGCAGTACTTC
CAWSKGVGYEQYF
>NA|TRBV6-1|TRBJ1-5|NA
TGTGCCAGCAGTGAAGCGGGAGGGGTTAGGGCCCGGCCCCAGCATTTT
CASSEAGGVRARPQHF
>NA|TRBV5-4|TRBJ2-2|NA
TGTGCCAGCAGCTCTCCCAGGGTCACCGGGGAGCTGTTTTTT
CASSSPRVTGELFF
>NA|TRBV28|TRBJ1-2|TRBD1
TGTGCCAGCAGTGCCCTCAAGGGTGTCCCGTCAGGGGGCTATGGCTACACCTTC
CASSALKGVPSGGYGYTF
>NA|TRBV7-9|TRBJ2-7|TRBD2
TGTTCCAGCAGCTCCCGTCGGGGGGGGCTCGGGACCTACGAGCAGTACTTC
CSSSSRRGGLGTYEQYF
>NA|TRBV19|TRBJ2-5|NA
TGTGCCAGTAGTTCCGTGTGGTCAGTTGGGACCCAGTACTTC
CASSSVWSVGTQYF
>NA|TRBV5-6|TRBJ1-1|NA
TGTGCCAGCAGCTCGTGGCCGTTCAACACTGAAGCTTTCTTT
CASSSWPFNTEAFF
>NA|TRBV7-8|TRBJ1-5|NA
TGTGCCAGCGCCCAGGAGGATTATCAGCCCCAGCATTTT
CASAQEDYQPQHF
>few|TRBV5-4|TRBJ1-1|NA
TGTGCCAGCAGCTCGGGACTGATGAACACTGAAGCTTTCTTT
CASSSGLMNTEAFF
>NA|TRBV29-1|TRBJ2-7|NA
TGCAGCGTTGAAGTCAGCAGGCATTCTACTTCCTACGAGCAGTACTTC
CSVEVSRHSTSYEQYF
>few|TRBV5-6|TRBJ1-2|TRBD1
TGTGCCAGCAGCCTGGGACAGGGGGCCGCTAACTATGGCTACACCTTC
CASSLGQGAANYGYTF
>NA|TRBV7-8|TRBJ2-7|NA
TGTGCCAGCAGCTTTATGCCCCCGCCCGTCAGCTACGAGCAGTACTTC
CASSFMPPPVSYEQYF
>NA|TRBV7-2|TRBJ1-1|TRBD1
TGTGCCAGCAGCCTCAGGGGGCTTAAGGACACTGAAGCTTTCTTT
CASSLRGLKDTEAFF
>NA|TRBV5-1|TRBJ1-6|NA
TGCGCCAGCAGCGCCGGGACAACTAATTCACCCCTCCACTTT
CASSAGTTNSPLHF
>NA|TRBV6-5|TRBJ2-5|TRBD1
TGTGCCAGCAGGGGGACAGGAGAGACCCAGTACTTC
CASRGTGETQYF
>NA|TRBV9|TRBJ1-2|NA
TGTGCCAGCAGCGTAGCTACTGGCCCGGGATCCTATGGCTACACCTTC
CASSVATGPGSYGYTF
>NA|TRBV5-1|TRBJ2-7|NA
TGCGCCAGCAGCTACCAAGCAGGTTCCTACGAGCAGTACTTC
CASSYQAGSYEQYF
>NA|TRBV28|TRBJ1-1|NA
TGTGCCAGCAGCATTCACTTGGGGGGGATTGGGAACACTGAAGCTTTCTTT
CASSIHLGGIGNTEAFF